The present entry profiles one TCR beta chain with its context. The data originate from a study of control samples from healthy donors and cancer patients. The CDR3 consists of 14 residues. Germline CDR1 is MGHDK and CDR2 is SYGVNS. V was cut by 2 bases and J by 1 base, with 6 bases left in between. Measured with immunoSEQ multiplex PCR; TCRdb has only the in-frame clones, and not every one. Here the sample spans about 55,000 clones, around 97% being singletons. The chain recombines TRBV25-1 with TRBJ1-3; D unresolved. Sequences were obtained from blood. This clonotype was obtained from a woman in her 30s in good health. The CDR3 sequence is CASSEGISGNTIYF. The CDR3 DNA sequence: TGTGCCAGCAGTGAAGGTATTTCTGGAAACACCATATATTTT.